This entry describes one TCR beta chain. The antigen is not known. This specimen belongs to a study of CD4 T cells in relation to SARS-CoV-2 and coronaviruses. Study results and caveats: Pre-pandemic and post-infection samples never came from the same donor.

Profiling relied on immunoSEQ multiplex PCR, and the TCRdb table lists in-frame clones only, not all of them. The sample has 50,000 to 65,000 clones, 92% seen once. This CDR3 has 14 amino acids. Trimming cost V 3 bases and J 5 bases, with 14 bases left between them. Germline-derived CDR1 and CDR2 are SGHDT and YYEEEE. The genes are TRBV5-6 and TRBJ1-1; TRBD1 might be the D (5 bases). This sequence was found in an adult with COVID-19. The sequencing sample was made of naive CD4+ T cells from PBMCs. Subset meaning: naive CD4+ T cells isolated by negative enrichment. As DNA, the CDR3 is TGTGCCAGCAGCTGGGGGGGGACGGGGACTGAAGCTTTCTTT. Protein product: CASSWGGTGTEAFF.